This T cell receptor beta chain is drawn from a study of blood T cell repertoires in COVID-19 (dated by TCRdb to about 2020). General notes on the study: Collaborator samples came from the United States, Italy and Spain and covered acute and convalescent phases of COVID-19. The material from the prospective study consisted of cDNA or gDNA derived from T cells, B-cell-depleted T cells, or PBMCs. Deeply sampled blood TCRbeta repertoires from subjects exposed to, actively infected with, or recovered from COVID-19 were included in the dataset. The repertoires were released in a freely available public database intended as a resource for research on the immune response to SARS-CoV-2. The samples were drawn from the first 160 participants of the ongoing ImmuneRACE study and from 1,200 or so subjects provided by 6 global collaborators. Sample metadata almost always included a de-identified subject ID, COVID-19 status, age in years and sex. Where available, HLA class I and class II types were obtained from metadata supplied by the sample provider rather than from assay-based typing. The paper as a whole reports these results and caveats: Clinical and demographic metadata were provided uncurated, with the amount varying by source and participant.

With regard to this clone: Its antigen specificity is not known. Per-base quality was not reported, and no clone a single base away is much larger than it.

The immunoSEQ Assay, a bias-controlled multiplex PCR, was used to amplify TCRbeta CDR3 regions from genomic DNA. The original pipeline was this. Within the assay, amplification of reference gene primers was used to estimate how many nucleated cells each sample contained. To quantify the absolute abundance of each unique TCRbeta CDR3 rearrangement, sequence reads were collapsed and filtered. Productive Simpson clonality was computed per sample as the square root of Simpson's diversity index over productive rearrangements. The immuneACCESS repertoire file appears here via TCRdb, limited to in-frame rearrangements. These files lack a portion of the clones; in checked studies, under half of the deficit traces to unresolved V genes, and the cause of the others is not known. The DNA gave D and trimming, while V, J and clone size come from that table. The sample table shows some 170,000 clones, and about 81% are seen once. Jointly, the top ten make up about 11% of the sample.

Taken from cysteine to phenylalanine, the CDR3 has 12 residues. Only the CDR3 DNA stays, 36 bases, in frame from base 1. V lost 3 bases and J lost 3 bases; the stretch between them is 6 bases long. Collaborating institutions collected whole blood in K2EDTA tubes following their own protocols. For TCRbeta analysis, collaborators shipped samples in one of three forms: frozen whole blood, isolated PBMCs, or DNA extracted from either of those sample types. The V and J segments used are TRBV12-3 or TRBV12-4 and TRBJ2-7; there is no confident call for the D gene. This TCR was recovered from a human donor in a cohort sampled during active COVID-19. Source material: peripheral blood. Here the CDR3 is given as CASSFARYEQYF. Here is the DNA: TGTGCCAGCAGTTTCGCGCGCTACGAGCAGTACTTC.